In its sample, the clone carrying this T cell receptor beta chain was seen many times. Its antigen is still unknown. Through Arm-PCR of CDR3 regions and iRepertoire HTBI primers, TCR beta libraries were built. TCRdb re-called the multiplex PCR reads through MiXCR, storing one row per CDR3 protein. The table lists about 440,000 distinct CDR3 sequences, around 14% of them singletons. The source of the sample is a study of regulatory T cells in long-lasting Graves disease. General study findings and limits: Sample size, which was small, may have reduced accuracy.

Time point denoted: newly diagnosed GD, antithyroid drugs for less than 3 months. RNA extracted from PBMCs served as the sequencing template. Separately, the same data were catalogued under a study of T cells in Graves' hyperthyroidism and ophthalmopathy.

This sequence was found in a woman in her twenties or thirties with Graves disease. The source material was peripheral blood mononuclear cells (PBMCs), sampled at new diagnosis, from a patient treated with antithyroid drugs.

CDR3: CASSLQPQDSGNTIYF. CDR3 DNA sequence: TGCGCCAGCAGCTTACAACCACAGGACTCTGGAAACACCATATATTTT. V and J are TRBV5-1 and TRBJ1-3; maybe TRBD1 (5 bases). The CDR3 runs 16 residues. V was pared by 2 bases and J by 0 bases, with 12 bases between. CDR1 and CDR2 from the germline V gene are SGHRS and YFSETQ.